The T cell receptor beta chain described here comes from a study of blood T cell repertoires in COVID-19. TCRdb keeps only in-frame clones here, not all; method: immunoSEQ multiplex PCR. The sample holds about 350,000 clones, roughly nine tenths seen once. CDR1 is ENHRY, CDR2 SYGVKD, per germline. This CDR3 has 17 amino acids. Trimming at V came to 8 bases and at J to 8 bases, leaving 19 bases not matched to a gene. The TCR was taken from a woman younger than 45 who had recovered from COVID-19. This chain uses TRBV10-3 with TRBJ2-1; 9 nucleotides line up with TRBD2. The sequencing input was PBMCs or T cells enriched from blood (not recorded which). CDR3 coding DNA: TGTGCCATCTGTTTTGTGGTTCCGGGACTAGCTCGGGATGAGCAGTTCTTC. Its translation: CAICFVVPGLARDEQFF.